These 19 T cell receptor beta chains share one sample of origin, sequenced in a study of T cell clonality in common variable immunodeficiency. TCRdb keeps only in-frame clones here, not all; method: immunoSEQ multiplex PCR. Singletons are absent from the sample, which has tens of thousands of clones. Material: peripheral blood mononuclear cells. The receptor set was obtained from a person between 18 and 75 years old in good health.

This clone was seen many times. The sequenced CDR3 bases are TGCAGTGCTAGCCCCCGGGTGCTGGATACG. Encoded protein: CSASPRVLDT. From start to end, the CDR3 is CSASPRVLDTQYF. The rearrangement links TRBV20-1 to TRBJ2-3, with D uncertain. The sequenced fragment ends 3 residues before the CDR3 boundary, so the rest is inferred from the germline J gene. V shed 3 bases and J shed 6 bases, with 13 bases lying between them. CDR1 DFQATT and CDR2 SNEGSKA come from the germline V gene (reference sequence). The CDR3 extends over 13 amino acids.

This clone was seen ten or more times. The covered CDR3 bases are TGCAGTGCTCGCCGGCAGGGGGCGCTCAGCGCCTACGAG. This sequence encodes CSARRQGALSAYE. The CDR3 in full is CSARRQGALSAYEQYF. This sequence joins TRBV20-1 and TRBJ2-7; 8 bases fit TRBD1. With the read ending 3 residues before the CDR3 end, the germline J gene is used to fill in that end. Germline V lookup: CDR1 DFQATT, CDR2 SNEGSKA (reference sequence). The V and J ends lost 5 bases and 2 bases, in that order; junction bases with no gene match: 14. CDR3 length: 16 residues.

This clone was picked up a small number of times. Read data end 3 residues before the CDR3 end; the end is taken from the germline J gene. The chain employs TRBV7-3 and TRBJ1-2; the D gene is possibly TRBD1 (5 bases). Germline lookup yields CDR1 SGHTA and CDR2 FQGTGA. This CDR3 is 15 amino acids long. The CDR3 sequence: CASSNRGGSTDTYTF. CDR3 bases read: TGTGCCAGCAGCAATCGGGGGGGAAGCACAGATACC.

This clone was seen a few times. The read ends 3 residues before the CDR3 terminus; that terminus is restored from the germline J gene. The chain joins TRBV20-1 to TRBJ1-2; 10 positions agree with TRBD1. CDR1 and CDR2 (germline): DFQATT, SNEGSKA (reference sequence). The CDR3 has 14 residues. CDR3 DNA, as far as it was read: TGCAGTGCTGACCCGGGACAGGGGCCCTACGAC. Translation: CSADPGQGPYD. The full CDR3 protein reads CSADPGQGPYDYTF.

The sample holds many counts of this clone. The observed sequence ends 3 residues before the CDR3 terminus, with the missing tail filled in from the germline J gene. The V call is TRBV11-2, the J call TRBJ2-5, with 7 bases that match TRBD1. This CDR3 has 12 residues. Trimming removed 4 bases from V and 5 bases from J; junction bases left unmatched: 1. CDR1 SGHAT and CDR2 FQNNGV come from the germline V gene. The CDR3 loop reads CASSYRGETQYF. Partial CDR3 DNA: TGTGCCAGCAGCTACAGGGGCGAGACC. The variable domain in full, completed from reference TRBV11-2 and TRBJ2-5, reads EAGVAQSPRYKIIEKRQSVAFWCNPISGHATLYWYQQILGQGPKLLIQFQNNGVVDDSQLPKDRFSAERLKGVDSTLKIQPAKLEDSAVYLCASSYRGETQYFGPGTRLLVL.

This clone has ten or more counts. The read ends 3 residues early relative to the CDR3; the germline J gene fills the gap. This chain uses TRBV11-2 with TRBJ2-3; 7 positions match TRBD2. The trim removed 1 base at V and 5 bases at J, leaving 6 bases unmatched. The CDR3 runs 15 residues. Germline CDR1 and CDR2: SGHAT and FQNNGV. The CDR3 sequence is CASSLGGWGGDTQYF. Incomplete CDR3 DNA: TGTGCCAGCAGCTTAGGAGGATGGGGGGGAGATACG. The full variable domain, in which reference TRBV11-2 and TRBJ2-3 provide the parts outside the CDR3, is EAGVAQSPRYKIIEKRQSVAFWCNPISGHATLYWYQQILGQGPKLLIQFQNNGVVDDSQLPKDRFSAERLKGVDSTLKIQPAKLEDSAVYLCASSLGGWGGDTQYFGPGTRLTVL.

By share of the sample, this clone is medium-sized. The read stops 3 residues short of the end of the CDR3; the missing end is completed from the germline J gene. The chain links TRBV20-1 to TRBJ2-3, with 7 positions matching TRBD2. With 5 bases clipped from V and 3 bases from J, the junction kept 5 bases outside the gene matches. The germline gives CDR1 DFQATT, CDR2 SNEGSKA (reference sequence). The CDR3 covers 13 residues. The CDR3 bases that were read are TGCAGTGCTTGGACTAGACAAACAGATACG. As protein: CSAWTRQTDT. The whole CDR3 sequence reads CSAWTRQTDTQYF.

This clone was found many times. The sequenced CDR3 bases are TGTGCCAGTAGCCGGGACAGGGGCATTGGAGAGACC. Translation gives CASSRDRGIGET. The full CDR3 protein is CASSRDRGIGETQYF. This chain links TRBV19 with TRBJ2-5; 10 bases match TRBD1. With the read ending 3 residues before the CDR3 end, the germline J gene is used to fill in that end. The CDR3 sequence is 15 residues long. V shed 6 bases and J 4 bases; nucleotides not matched to a gene: 8. The germline V gene encodes CDR1 LNHDA and CDR2 SQIVND (reference sequence).

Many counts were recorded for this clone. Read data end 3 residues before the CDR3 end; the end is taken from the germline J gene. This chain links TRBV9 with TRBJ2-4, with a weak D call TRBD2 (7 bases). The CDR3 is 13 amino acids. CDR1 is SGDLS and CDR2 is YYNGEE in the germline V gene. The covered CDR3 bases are TGTGCCAGCAGCGTAGCTACGAGGGGGGGT. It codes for CASSVATRGG. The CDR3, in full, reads CASSVATRGGQYF.

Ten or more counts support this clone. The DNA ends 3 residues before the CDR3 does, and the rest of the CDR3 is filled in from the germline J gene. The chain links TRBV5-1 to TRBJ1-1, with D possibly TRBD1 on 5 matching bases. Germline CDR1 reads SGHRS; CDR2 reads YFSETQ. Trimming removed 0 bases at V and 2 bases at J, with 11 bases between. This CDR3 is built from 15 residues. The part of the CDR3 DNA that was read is TGCGCCAGCAGCTTGGCCTTCAGGGTCAACACTGAA. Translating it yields CASSLAFRVNTE. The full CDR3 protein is CASSLAFRVNTEAFF. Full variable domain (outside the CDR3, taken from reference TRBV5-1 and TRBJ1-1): KAGVTQTPRYLIKTRGQQVTLSCSPISGHRSVSWYQQTPGQGLQFLFEYFSETQRNKGNFPGRFSGRQFSNSRSEMNVSTLELGDSALYLCASSLAFRVNTEAFFGQGTRLTVV.

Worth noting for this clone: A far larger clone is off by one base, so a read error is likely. Incomplete CDR3 DNA: TGTGCCGGGAGTCCATCACTAGGCGCAGATACG. Amino acids: CAGSPSLGADT. The complete CDR3 sequence is CAGSPSLGADTQYF. The gene calls are TRBV30 and TRBJ2-3, with D maybe TRBD2 (5 bases). The read ends 3 residues early relative to the CDR3; the germline J gene fills the gap. Per germline, CDR1 GTSNPN and CDR2 SVGIG (reference sequence). This CDR3 is 14 amino acids long.

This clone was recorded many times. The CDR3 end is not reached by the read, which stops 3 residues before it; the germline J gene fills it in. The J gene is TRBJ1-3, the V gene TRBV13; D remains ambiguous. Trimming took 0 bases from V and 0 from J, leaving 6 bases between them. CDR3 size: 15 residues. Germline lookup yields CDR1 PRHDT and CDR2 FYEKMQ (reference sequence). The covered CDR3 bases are TGTGCCAGCAGCTTAGGCCGGGGCTCTGGAAACACC. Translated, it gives CASSLGRGSGNT. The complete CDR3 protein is CASSLGRGSGNTIYF.

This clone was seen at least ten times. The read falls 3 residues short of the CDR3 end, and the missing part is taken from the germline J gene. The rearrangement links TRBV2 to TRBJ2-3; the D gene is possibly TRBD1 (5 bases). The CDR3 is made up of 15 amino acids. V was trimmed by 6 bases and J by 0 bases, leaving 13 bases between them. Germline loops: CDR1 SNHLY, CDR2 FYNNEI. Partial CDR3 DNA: TGTGCCAGCAGGGTGGACATTTCTAGCACAGATACG. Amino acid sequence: CASRVDISSTDT. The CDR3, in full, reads CASRVDISSTDTQYF.

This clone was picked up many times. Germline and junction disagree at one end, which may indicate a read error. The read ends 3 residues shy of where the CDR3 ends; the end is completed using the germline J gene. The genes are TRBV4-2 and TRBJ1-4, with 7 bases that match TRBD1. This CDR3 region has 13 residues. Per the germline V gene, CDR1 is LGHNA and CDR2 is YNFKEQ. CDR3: CASSQVGTASLFF. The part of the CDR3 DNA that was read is TGCGCCAGCAGCCAAGTCGGGACAGCCTCA.

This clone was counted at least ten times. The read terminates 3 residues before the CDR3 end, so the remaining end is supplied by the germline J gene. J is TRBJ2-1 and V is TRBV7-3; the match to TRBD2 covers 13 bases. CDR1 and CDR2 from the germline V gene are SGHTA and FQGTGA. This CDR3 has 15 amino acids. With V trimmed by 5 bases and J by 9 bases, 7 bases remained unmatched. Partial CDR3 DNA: TGTGCCAGCAGCCTACTAGCGGGGGGGCCCGGTGAG. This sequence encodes CASSLLAGGPGE. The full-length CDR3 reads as CASSLLAGGPGEQFF.

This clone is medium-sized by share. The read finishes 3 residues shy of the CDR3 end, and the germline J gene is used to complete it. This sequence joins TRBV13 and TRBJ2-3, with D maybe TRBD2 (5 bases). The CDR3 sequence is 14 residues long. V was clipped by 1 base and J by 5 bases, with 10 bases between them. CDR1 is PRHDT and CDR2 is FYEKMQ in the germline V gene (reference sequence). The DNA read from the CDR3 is TGTGCCAGCAGCTTAGTGGACTCCTTAGATACG. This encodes CASSLVDSLDT. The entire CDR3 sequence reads CASSLVDSLDTQYF. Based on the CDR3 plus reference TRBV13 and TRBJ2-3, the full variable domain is AAGVIQSPRHLIKEKRETATLKCYPIPRHDTVYWYQQGPGQDPQFLISFYEKMQSDKGSIPDRFSAQQFSDYHSELNMSSLELGDSALYFCASSLVDSLDTQYFGPGTRLTVL.

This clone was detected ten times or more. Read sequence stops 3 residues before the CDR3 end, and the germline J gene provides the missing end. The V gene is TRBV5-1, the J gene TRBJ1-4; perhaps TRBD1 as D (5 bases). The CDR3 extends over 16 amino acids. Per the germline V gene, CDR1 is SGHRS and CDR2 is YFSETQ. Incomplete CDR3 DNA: TGCGCCAGCAGCTTTGGGCGGTACTCTGGGGCCAACGTA. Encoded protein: CASSFGRYSGANV. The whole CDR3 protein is CASSFGRYSGANVLFF.

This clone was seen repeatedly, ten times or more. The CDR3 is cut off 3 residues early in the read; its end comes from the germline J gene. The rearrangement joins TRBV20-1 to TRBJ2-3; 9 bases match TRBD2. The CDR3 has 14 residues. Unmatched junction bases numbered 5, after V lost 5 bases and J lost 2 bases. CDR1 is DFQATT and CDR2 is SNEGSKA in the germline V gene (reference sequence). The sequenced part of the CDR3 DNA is TGCAGTGCTGGCCTAGCGGGGATCACAGATACG. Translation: CSAGLAGITDT. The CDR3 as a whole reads CSAGLAGITDTQYF.

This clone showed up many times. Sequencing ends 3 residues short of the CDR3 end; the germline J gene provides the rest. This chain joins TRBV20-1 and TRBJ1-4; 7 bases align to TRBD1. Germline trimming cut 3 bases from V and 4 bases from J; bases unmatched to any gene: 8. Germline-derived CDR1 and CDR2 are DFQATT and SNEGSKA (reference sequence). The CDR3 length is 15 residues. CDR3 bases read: TGCAGTGCTAGTGAAAACAGGGGCCTTAATGAAAAA. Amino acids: CSASENRGLNEK. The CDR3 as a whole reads CSASENRGLNEKLFF.